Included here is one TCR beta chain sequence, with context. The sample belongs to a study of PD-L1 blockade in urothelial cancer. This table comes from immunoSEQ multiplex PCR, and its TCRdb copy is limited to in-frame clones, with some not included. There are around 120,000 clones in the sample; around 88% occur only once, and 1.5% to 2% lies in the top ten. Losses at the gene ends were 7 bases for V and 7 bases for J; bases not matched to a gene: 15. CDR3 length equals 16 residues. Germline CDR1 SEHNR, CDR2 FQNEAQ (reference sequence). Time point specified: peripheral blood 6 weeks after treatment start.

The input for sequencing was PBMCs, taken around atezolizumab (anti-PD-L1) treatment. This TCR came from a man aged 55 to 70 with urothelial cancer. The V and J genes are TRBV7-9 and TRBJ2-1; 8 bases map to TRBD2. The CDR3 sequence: CASTTRTSLYSNEQFF. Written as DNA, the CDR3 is TGTGCCAGCACCACGAGGACTAGCCTATATTCAAATGAGCAGTTCTTC.